These 11 T cell receptor beta chains were all obtained from the same sample, sequenced in a study of T cells after yellow fever vaccination. TCRdb re-analysed the 5' RACE reads in MiXCR, keeping a single row per CDR3 protein. The sample consists of 400,000 or so distinct CDR3 sequences, around a tenth of them appearing once. Sequences were derived from PBMCs, sampled on the day of the first yellow fever vaccination. All receptors come from a man aged 18 to 29 who received the YFV17D yellow fever vaccine.

This chain joins TRBV20-1 and TRBJ2-4; 7 bases fit TRBD2. After removal of 6 bases from V and 9 bases from J, the junction contained 8 bases not matched to a gene. In germline, CDR1 is DFQATT, CDR2 SNEGSKA (reference sequence). The CDR3 has 12 amino acids. Written as DNA, the CDR3 is TGCAGTGCCGCAACTAGCGCGGGCATTCAGTACTTC. It codes for CSAATSAGIQYF.

This clonotype was observed a few times. The V call is TRBV5-1, the J call TRBJ1-1, with 10 positions matching TRBD1. Germline V CDR1 and CDR2: SGHRS, YFSETQ. After removal of 8 bases from V and 10 bases from J, the junction contained 11 bases not matched to a gene. This CDR3 contains 13 residues. The CDR3 protein is CASELGQGGAAFF. The CDR3 DNA follows: TGCGCCAGTGAGCTCGGACAGGGGGGCGCAGCTTTCTTT.

This clonotype has more than one count but fewer than ten. This chain links TRBV3-1 with TRBJ1-4; D is uncertain. Germline lookup yields CDR1 LGHDT and CDR2 YNNKEL (reference sequence). V lost 1 base and J lost 10, with 7 bases in between. The CDR3 contains 12 residues. This CDR3 is CASSQVLGKLFF. The CDR3 nucleotides are TGTGCCAGCAGCCAAGTACTCGGAAAACTGTTTTTT.

With regard to this clonotype: Relative to the germline gene, one junction end is altered; a read error may explain this. V is TRBV6-4 and J is TRBJ2-3; weak D call: TRBD2 (6 bases). This CDR3 has 14 residues. CDR1 is MRHNA and CDR2 is SNTAGT in the germline V gene. Here the CDR3 reads CAISLRGNTDTQYF. Written as DNA, the CDR3 is TGTGCCATCAGTCTACGGGGGAACACAGATACGCAGTATTTT.

This clonotype was picked up a small number of times. The rearrangement links TRBV19 to TRBJ1-5; TRBD1 matches 8 bases. Germline V gene sequence: CDR1 LNHDA, CDR2 SQIVND (reference sequence). CDR3 length: 14 amino acids. The V segment lost 8 bases and the J segment 7 bases; nucleotides outside the gene matches: 10. The CDR3: CASGGQGRFQPQHF. The CDR3 coding sequence is TGTGCCAGTGGTGGACAGGGACGGTTCCAGCCCCAGCATTTT.

This clonotype was counted many times. The rearrangement joins TRBV7-9 to TRBJ1-5; D call uncertain. Deletions cut 1 base from V and 2 bases from J, with 6 bases between. The V gene's germline CDR1 is SEHNR and CDR2 FQNEAQ (reference sequence). CDR3 length: 14 amino acids. The CDR3 nucleotides read TGTGCCAGCAGCTTAGACGGGCGCAATCAGCCCCAGCATTTT. It yields the protein CASSLDGRNQPQHF.

The chain carries TRBV4-1 and TRBJ2-2; TRBD2 might be the D (5 bases). The CDR3 totals 14 residues. CDR1 and CDR2 (germline): MGHRA, YSYEKL. V was trimmed by 4 bases and J by 6 bases, leaving 12 bases between them. The DNA of the CDR3 is TGCGCCAGCAGCCCCGCTCCGGGGTCCGGGGAGCTGTTTTTT. Translated: CASSPAPGSGELFF.

J is TRBJ2-7 and V is TRBV6-2 or TRBV6-3; 7 bases fit TRBD1. The trim removed 10 bases at V and 0 bases at J, leaving 6 bases unmatched. CDR3 length: 13 amino acids. Germline V gives CDR1 MNHEY, CDR2 SVGEGT. This CDR3 is CATEGASSYEQYF. The CDR3 coding sequence is TGTGCCACCGAGGGGGCGTCCTCCTACGAGCAGTACTTC.

The chain joins TRBV7-2 to TRBJ2-7; D remains ambiguous. The CDR3 sequence is 11 residues long. CDR1 is SGHTA and CDR2 is FQGNSA in the germline V gene. V lost 1 base to trimming and J lost 11 bases, with 9 bases between them. DNA for the CDR3: TGTGCCAGCAGCTTAGGACCCCATAAGTACTTC. It encodes CASSLGPHKYF.

This clonotype has more than one count but fewer than ten. The rearrangement joins TRBV11-2 to TRBJ2-1; no definite D call. V lost 2 bases, J lost 4 bases, and 21 bases lay in between. Germline CDR1 SGHAT, CDR2 FQNNGV. The CDR3 loop spans 18 amino acids. CDR3 DNA sequence: TGTGCCAGCAGCTTAACCTTCGTCGCAGGTACCGTGTACAATGAGCAGTTCTTC. It yields the protein CASSLTFVAGTVYNEQFF.

The chain recombines TRBV4-3 with TRBJ1-1; D gene ambiguous. V shed 1 base and J shed 0 bases, with 15 bases lying between them. The V gene's germline CDR1 is LGHNA and CDR2 YSLEER. CDR3 size: 17 residues. The CDR3 protein is CASSQGVKPILNTEAFF. DNA of the CDR3: TGCGCCAGCAGCCAAGGGGTCAAGCCTATTTTGAACACTGAAGCTTTCTTT.